A selection of T cell receptor beta chains follows, all from one sample in a study of T cells in Graves' hyperthyroidism and ophthalmopathy. TCRdb re-called the multiplex PCR reads with MiXCR, one entry per CDR3 protein. This table has 34,000 or so distinct CDR3 sequences, around 53% appearing once. Sequencing was done on a sample of blood. The receptors here all came from a woman aged 40 to 50 with Graves' ophthalmopathy. CDR3s include the opening cysteine and the closing phenylalanine or tryptophan. D genes are given only for firm matches. Part of the rows lack a size; the others show once, few, many or a class for expanded clones.

CDR3 length	V gene	D gene	clone size	J gene	CDR3 protein	CDR3 DNA
15	TRBV2	TRBD1	many	TRBJ2-2	CASSGQGSGTGELFF	TGTGCCAGCAGTGGACAGGGTAGTGGCACCGGGGAGCTGTTTTTT
14	TRBV28	TRBD1	-	TRBJ1-1	CASSRQGPNTEASF	TGTGCCAGCAGTCGACAGGGGCCGAACACGGAAGCTTCCTTT
17	TRBV7-6	TRBD2	many	TRBJ2-5	CASSFGASGGAQETQYF	TGTGCCAGCAGCTTTGGGGCTAGCGGGGGGGCCCAAGAGACCCAGTACTTC
14	TRBV7-2	TRBD2	-	TRBJ2-5	CASSIAGVRETQYF	TGTGCCAGCAGTATAGCGGGGGTTCGGGAGACCCAGTACTTC
14	TRBV5-5	-	-	TRBJ1-1	CGSSPSSRTSEAFF	TGTGGCAGCAGTCCCTCTTCGCGGACTTCTGAAGCTTTCTTT
15	TRBV28	-	many	TRBJ1-5	CASSLWTISNQPQHF	TGTGCCAGCAGTTTATGGACAATAAGTAATCAGCCCCAGCATTTT
14	TRBV10-1	-	-	TRBJ2-3	CASSDGGPSDTQYF	TGCGCCAGCAGTGATGGGGGGCCATCAGATACGCAGTATTTT
12	TRBV2	-	-	TRBJ2-5	CASSELVVTQYF	TGTGCCAGCAGTGAACTAGTTGTGACCCAGTACTTC
21	TRBV10-1	TRBD2	-	TRBJ2-7	CASSEGTSGQAVSGALYEQYF	TGCGCCAGCAGTGAAGGGACTAGCGGCCAAGCGGTGAGCGGGGCCCTCTACGAGCAGTACTTC
12	TRBV27	-	many	TRBJ1-4	CASRLGNEKLFF	TGTGCCAGCCGTCTCGGGAATGAAAAACTGTTTTTT
19	TRBV5-1	-	once	TRBJ1-4	CASSPRPKLAGHLNEKLFF	TGCGCCAGCAGCCCACGCCCGAAACTAGCGGGACATCTTAATGAAAAACTGTTTTTT
14	TRBV20-1	TRBD2	medium-sized	TRBJ2-7	CSARLAGGSYEQYF	TGCAGTGCTAGACTAGCGGGAGGTTCCTACGAGCAGTACTTC
14	TRBV6-1	-	many	TRBJ1-1	CASSYREVNTEAFF	TGTGCCAGCAGTTACAGGGAGGTGAACACTGAAGCTTTCTTT
14	TRBV10-3	-	-	TRBJ2-7	CAISESAGVYEQYF	TGTGCCATCAGTGAGTCGGCAGGGGTCTACGAGCAGTACTTC
11	TRBV6-2/TRBV6-3	-	few	TRBJ1-1	CASSIDREAFF	TGTGCCAGCAGTATCGACAGGGAAGCTTTCTTT
13	TRBV19	TRBD1	many	TRBJ1-1	CASSITGGTEAFF	TGTGCCAGTAGTATCACAGGGGGCACTGAAGCTTTCTTT
16	TRBV11-2	TRBD2	-	TRBJ2-3	CASSLGTSGGTDTQYF	TGTGCCAGCAGCTTGGGGACTAGCGGTGGCACAGATACGCAGTATTTT
17	TRBV12-3/TRBV12-4	-	-	TRBJ1-6	CASSLAMGHTRVPPLHF	TGTGCCAGCAGTTTAGCGATGGGACACACTCGGGTTCCACCCCTCCACTTT
14	TRBV25-1	TRBD1	many	TRBJ2-7	CASSVDRLRYEQYF	TGTGCCAGCAGTGTGGACAGGCTGAGGTACGAGCAGTACTTC
15	TRBV6-5	TRBD2	-	TRBJ2-5	CASSYWRGAMQTQYF	TGTGCCAGCAGTTACTGGCGGGGGGCGATGCAGACCCAGTACTTC
13	TRBV7-9	-	-	TRBJ2-7	CASSFPGAYEQYF	TGTGCCAGCAGCTTTCCGGGGGCGTACGAGCAGTACTTC
12	TRBV11-2	TRBD2	-	TRBJ2-7	CASSLAGSGQYF	TGTGCCAGCAGTCTAGCGGGGTCCGGGCAGTACTTC
15	TRBV10-3	-	few	TRBJ2-7	CAISESGQGSYEQYF	TGTGCCATCAGTGAGTCGGGTCAGGGGAGTTACGAGCAGTACTTC
15	TRBV12-3/TRBV12-4	TRBD1	-	TRBJ1-5	CASSQQGTGDQPQHF	TGTGCCAGCAGCCAACAGGGCACAGGGGATCAGCCCCAGCATTTT
15	TRBV9	-	-	TRBJ2-5	CASSVEGGHQETQYF	TGTGCCAGCAGCGTTGAAGGCGGCCACCAAGAGACCCAGTACTTC